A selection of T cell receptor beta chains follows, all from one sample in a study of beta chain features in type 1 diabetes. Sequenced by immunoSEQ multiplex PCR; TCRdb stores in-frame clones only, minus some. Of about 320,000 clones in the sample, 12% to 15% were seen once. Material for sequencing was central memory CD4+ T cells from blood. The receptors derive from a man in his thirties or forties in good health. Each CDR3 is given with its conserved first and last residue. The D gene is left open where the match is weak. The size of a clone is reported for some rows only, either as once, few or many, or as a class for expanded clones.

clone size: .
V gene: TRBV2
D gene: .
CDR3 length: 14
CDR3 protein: CASNHQEEGYGYTF

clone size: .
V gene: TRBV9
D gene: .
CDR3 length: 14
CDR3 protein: CASSVQGFRETQYF

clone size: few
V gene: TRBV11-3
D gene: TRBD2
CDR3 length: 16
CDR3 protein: CASSPGPAGETGELFF

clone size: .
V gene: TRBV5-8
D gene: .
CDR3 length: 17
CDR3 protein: CASSSGRHRASGNTIYF

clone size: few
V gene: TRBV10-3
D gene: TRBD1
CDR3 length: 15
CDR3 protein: CAIRDLTGGGETQYF

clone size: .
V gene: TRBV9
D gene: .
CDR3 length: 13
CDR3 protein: CASSSVGGHTQYF

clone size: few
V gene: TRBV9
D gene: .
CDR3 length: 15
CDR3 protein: CASSVGNSNTGELFF

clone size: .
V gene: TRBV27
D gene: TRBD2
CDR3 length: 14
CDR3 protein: CASSPGRFQETQYF

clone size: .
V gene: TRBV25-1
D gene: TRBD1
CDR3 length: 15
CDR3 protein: CASSEWDSVNTEAFF

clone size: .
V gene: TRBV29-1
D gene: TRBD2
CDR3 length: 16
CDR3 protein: CSVEAQRGATYNEQFF

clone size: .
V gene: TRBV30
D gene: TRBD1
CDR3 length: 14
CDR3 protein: CACGTGQEGGTQYF

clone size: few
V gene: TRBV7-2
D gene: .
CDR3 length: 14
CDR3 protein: CASSSGRLSYEQYF

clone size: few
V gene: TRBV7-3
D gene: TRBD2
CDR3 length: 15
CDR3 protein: CASSITGGRTDTQYF

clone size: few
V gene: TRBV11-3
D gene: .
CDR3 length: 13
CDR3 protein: CASSTRADYEQYF

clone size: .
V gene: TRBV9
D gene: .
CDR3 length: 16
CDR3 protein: CASSVDYSLRAGELFF

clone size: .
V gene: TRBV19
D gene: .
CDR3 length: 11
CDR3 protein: CASSIGDTQYF

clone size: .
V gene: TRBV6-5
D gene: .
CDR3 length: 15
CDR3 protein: CASSGYGGGPETQYF

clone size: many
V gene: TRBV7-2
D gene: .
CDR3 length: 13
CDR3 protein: CASSARGRETQYF

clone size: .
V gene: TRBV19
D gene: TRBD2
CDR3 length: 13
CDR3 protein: CASSIASGGEQFF

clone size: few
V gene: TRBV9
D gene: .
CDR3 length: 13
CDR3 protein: CASSVGGVEGYTF

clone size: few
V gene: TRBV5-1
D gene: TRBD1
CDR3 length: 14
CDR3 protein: CASSPGTARETQYF

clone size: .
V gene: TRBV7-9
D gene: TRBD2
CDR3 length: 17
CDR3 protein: CASSPEPSGSSTDTQYF

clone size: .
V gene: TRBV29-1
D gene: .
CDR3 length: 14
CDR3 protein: CSVAETYSNQPQHF

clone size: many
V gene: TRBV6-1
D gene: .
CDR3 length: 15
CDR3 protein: CASSLDGSGANVLTF

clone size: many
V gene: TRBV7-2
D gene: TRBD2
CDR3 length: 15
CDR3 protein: CASSLSSGGHNEQFF

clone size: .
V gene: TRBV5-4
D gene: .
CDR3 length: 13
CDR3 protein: CASSSTLNEKLFF

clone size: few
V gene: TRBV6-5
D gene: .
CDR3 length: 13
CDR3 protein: CASTRAGNYGYTF

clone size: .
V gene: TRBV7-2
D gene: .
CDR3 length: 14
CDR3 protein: CASSLGQKWNEQFF

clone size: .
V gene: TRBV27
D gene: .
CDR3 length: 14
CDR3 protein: CASSLRGASQTQYF

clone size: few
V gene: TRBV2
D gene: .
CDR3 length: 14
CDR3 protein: CASTRSQVFYGYTF

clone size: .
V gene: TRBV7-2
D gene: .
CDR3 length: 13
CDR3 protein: CASSLAPRAKQYF

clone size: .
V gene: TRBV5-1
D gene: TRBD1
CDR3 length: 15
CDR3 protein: CASSTGTGAADTQYF

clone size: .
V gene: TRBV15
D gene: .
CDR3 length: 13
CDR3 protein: CATSRNTGNEQFF

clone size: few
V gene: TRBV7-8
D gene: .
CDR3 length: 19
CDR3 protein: CASSFDRRRVLSGANVLTF

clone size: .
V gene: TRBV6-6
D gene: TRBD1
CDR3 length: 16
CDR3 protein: CASKGQGLSGANVLTF

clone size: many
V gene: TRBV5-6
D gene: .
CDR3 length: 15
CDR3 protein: CASSLYDRSRQPQHF

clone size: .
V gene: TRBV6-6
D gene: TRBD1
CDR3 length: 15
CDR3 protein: CASSYSPGQGTEQYF

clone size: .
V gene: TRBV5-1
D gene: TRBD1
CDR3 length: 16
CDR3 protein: CASSVQGSSYNSPLHF

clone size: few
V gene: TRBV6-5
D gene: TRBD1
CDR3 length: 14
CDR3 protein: CASSSDRVNTEAFF

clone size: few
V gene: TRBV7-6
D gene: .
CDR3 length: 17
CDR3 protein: CASSLIAGTAMNTEAFF

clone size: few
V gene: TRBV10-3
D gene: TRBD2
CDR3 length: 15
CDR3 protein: CAISDLAGAFNEQFF

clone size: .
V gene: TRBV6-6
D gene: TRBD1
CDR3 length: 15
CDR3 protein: CASSYTDREGNTIYF

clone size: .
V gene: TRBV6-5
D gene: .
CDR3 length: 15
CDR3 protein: CASSLTGPFYNEQFF

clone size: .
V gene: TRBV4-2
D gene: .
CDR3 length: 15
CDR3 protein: CASSPRQGRADTQYF

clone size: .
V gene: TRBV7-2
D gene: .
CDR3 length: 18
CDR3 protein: CASSFRRLTSSYNSPLHF

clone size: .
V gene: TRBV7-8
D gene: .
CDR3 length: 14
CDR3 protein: CASSPQIGQPRYTF

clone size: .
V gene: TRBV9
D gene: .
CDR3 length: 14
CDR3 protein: CASSLRDSGNTIYF

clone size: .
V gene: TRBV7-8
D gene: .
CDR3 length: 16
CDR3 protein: CASSLGWGVVNTEAFF

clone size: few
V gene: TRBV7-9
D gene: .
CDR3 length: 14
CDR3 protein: CASSSDSDTGELFF

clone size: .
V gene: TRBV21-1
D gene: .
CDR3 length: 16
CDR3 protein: CASSSKPEGFNYGYTF